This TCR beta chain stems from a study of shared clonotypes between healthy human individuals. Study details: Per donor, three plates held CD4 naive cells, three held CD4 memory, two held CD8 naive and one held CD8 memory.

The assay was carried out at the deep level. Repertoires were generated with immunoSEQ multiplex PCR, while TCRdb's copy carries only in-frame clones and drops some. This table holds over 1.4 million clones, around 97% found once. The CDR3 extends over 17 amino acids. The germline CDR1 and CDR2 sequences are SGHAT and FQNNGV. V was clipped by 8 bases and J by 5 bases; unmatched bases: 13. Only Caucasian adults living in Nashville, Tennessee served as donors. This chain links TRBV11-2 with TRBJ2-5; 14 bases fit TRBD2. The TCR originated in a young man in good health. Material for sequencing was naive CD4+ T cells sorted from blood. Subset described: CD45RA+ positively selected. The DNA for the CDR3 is TGTGCCAGCTTTCATACGGGACTAGCGGGAGTAACGGAGACCCAGTACTTC. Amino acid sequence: CASFHTGLAGVTETQYF.